This TCR beta chain was found in a study of T cell responses to AZD1222 COVID-19 vaccine. Study outcomes and limitations: Samples come after the peak T cell response, not at day 14.

Libraries were prepared by immunoSEQ multiplex PCR; TCRdb keeps only in-frame clonotypes and omits some of them. This table has about 120,000 clones, about nine tenths appearing once. The CDR3 has 16 amino acids. Looked up from germline, CDR1 is MNHEY and CDR2 is SVGAGI. Trimming removed 1 base at V and 0 bases at J, with 12 bases between. A remark on this clone: Its specificity is unknown.

The specimen was peripheral blood, collected on day 0 of AZD1222 vaccination. This TCR was sampled from an adult in good health. The chain couples TRBV6-5 to TRBJ1-2; D is undetermined. The CDR3 region has the DNA TGTGCCAGCAGTTACTGGCGCGGCGACTCTAACTATGGCTACACCTTC. Protein sequence: CASSYWRGDSNYGYTF.